This TCR beta chain was sequenced for a study of cytomegalovirus exposure and HLA in healthy donors. Study-level points and caveats: Cytomegalovirus association was assigned to over 150 TCR beta chains.

Concerning this clone itself: The antigen is not known.

Assay used: immunoSEQ multiplex PCR; TCRdb lists only in-frame clones, some missing. The table records 150,000 to 180,000 clones, 86% of them present only once. Sequences were obtained from PBMCs. The TCR originated in a human donor in good health.

CDR3 nucleotide sequence: TGTGCCAGCAGCGGAGCGGGAGTCAGCGAGCAGTTCTTC. Protein: CASSGAGVSEQFF. The V call is TRBV7-3, the J call TRBJ2-1; TRBD2 matches at 8 bases. The V segment lost 5 bases and the J segment 10 bases; nucleotides outside the gene matches: 7. Germline CDR1 reads SGHTA; CDR2 reads FQGTGA. The CDR3 sequence is 13 residues long.